This T cell receptor beta chain derives from a study of cytomegalovirus exposure and HLA in healthy donors. Study findings and constraints: A later examination showed that TCR association rates differed by HLA locus, with DRB1 most and HLA-C fewest. HLA alleles showed associations with 16,951 TCR beta sequences in a later analysis, at a 0.05 false discovery rate. In a later analysis, most CMV-associated TCR beta chains appeared HLA-restricted.

The CDR3 sequence is 15 residues long. Trimming removed 0 bases from V and 6 bases from J; junction bases left unmatched: 4. In germline, CDR1 is SGDLS, CDR2 YYNGEE. The PCR had 60 Vbeta and 13 Jbeta primers. Using immunoSEQ multiplex PCR, the repertoire was profiled, and TCRdb retains in-frame clones only, with some absent. This table has 55,000 to 75,000 clones, around 62% appearing once. All the people who gave samples were healthy bone marrow donors. Comment on this clone: Its target is not known.

Source material: PBMCs. The receptor was isolated from a man aged 30-40 years in good health and CMV-seronegative. The chain employs TRBV9 and TRBJ2-2; 8 bases are shared with TRBD1. The CDR3 here is CASSVGDRGAGELFF. The CDR3 nucleotides are TGTGCCAGCAGCGTAGGTGACAGGGGAGCCGGGGAGCTGTTTTTT.